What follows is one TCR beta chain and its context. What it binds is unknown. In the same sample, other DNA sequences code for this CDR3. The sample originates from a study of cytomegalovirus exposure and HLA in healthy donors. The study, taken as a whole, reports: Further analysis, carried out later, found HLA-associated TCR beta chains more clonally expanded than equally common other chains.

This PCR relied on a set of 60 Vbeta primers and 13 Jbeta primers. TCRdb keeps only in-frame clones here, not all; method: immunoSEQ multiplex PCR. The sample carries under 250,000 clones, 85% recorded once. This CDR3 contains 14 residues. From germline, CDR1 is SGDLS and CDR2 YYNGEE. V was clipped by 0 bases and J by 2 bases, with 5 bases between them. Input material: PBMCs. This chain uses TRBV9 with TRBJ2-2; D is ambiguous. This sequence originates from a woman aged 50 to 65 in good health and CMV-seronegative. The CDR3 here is CASSVAGNTGELFF. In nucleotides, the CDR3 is TGTGCCAGCAGCGTAGCAGGCAACACCGGGGAGCTGTTTTTT.